This note documents a single T cell receptor beta chain sequence. No cognate antigen has been identified for it. The record has no base qualities; no much larger clone is one base away. The immunoSEQ Assay, a bias-controlled multiplex PCR, was used to amplify TCRbeta CDR3 regions from genomic DNA. In the original analysis: The number of nucleated cells in each sample was estimated from the amplification of reference gene primers within the assay. To quantify the absolute abundance of each unique TCRbeta CDR3 rearrangement, sequence reads were collapsed and filtered. For each sample, productive Simpson clonality was calculated by taking the square root of Simpson's diversity index across productive rearrangements. TCRdb holds this immuneACCESS table with in-frame rearrangements only. Some clones are missing; in checked studies, unresolved V genes explain under half, and the rest has no known cause. V and J calls and clone size are copied from that table; D and trimming were computed from the DNA. This sample is represented by over 150,000 clones; more than 70% of them were singletons. The ten largest clones capture roughly 1.9% of the sample.

This sample was included in a study of blood T cell repertoires in COVID-19 (dated by TCRdb to the early 2020s). About the study as a whole: Samples from collaborators originated in the United States, Italy and Spain and spanned both the acute and convalescent phases of COVID-19. The repertoires were released in a freely available public database meant as a resource for research on the immune response to SARS-CoV-2. Samples came from the ongoing ImmuneRACE study (first 160 participants) plus 1,254 subjects from 6 global collaborators. A de-identified subject ID, COVID-19 status, age in years and sex were almost always included in the sample metadata. The material from the prospective study consisted of cDNA or gDNA derived from T cells, B-cell-depleted T cells, or PBMCs. HLA class I and class II types, where available, came from metadata supplied by the sample provider rather than from assay-based typing. Deeply sampled blood TCRbeta repertoires from subjects exposed to, actively infected with, or recovered from COVID-19 were included in the dataset. General study outcomes and caveats: How much clinical and demographic metadata was included differed by source and by participant, and the metadata was provided uncurated.

A second Seattle source provided samples from volunteer blood donors who had recovered from COVID-19. Whole blood was collected in K2EDTA tubes by collaborating institutions according to the institutions' own protocols. For TCRbeta analysis, collaborator samples were shipped as frozen whole blood, as isolated PBMCs, or as DNA extracted from either sample type. This TCR came from a man aged 45-65 years who had recovered from COVID-19. Sequenced input: peripheral blood.

In nucleotide form, the sequence is TGTGCCAGCAGTTTTGCGGGCTACGAGCAGTACTTC. Translated, it gives CASSFAGYEQYF. The sequence joins TRBV6-2 or TRBV6-3 to TRBJ2-7, and TRBD2 may be the D gene, going by 5 matching bases. The germline V gene supplies CDR1 MNHEY and CDR2 SVGEGT. Trimming removed 4 bases from V and 3 bases from J, leaving 7 bases between the germline ends. The CDR3 starts with the cysteine, ends with the phenylalanine, and has 12 residues. The sequence is cut down to CDR3 DNA, 36 bases in frame from base 1.